This T cell receptor (beta chain) was captured in a study of CD8 T cells in Susac syndrome. The CDR3 spans 15 residues. V dropped 0 bases and J dropped 3 bases, with 12 bases sitting between them. Germline CDR1 and CDR2: LGHDT and YNNKEL (reference sequence). RNA amounts of roughly 0.5 to 1 ug underwent reverse transcription with random hexamers. Amplification of TCR beta CDR3 by immunoSEQ multiplex PCR spanned 54 Vbeta and 13 Jbeta. TCRdb called the immunoSEQ multiplex PCR reads again in MiXCR, with one record for every CDR3 protein. The table includes about 300,000 distinct CDR3 sequences, 89% detected once. Treatment-naive patients with stable or active relapsing-remitting disease served as multiple sclerosis controls. Negative isolation was used for CD8+ and CD4+ T cells, and FACS enrichment was applied to TEMRA cells.

The sequence derives from a human donor with multiple sclerosis. The chain employs TRBV3-1 and TRBJ2-7; D remains ambiguous. The material sequenced was CD8+ T cells from PBMCs. Here the CDR3 reads CASSQDLEGNYEQYF. As DNA, the CDR3 is TGTGCCAGCAGCCAAGATTTAGAAGGGAACTACGAGCAGTACTTC.